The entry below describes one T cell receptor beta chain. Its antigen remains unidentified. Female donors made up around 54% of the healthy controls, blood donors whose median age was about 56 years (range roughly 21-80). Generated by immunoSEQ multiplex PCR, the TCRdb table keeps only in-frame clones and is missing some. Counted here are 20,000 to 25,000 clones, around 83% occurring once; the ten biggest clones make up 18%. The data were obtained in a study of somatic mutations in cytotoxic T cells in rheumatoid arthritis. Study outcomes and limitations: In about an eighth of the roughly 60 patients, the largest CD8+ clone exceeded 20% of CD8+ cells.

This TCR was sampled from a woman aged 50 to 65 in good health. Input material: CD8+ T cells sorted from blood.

The CDR3 nucleotides read TGTGCCAGCAGCTGGGGACCGTCAGTCTACGAGCAGTACGTC. Translation gives CASSWGPSVYEQYV. The gene calls are TRBV11-2 and TRBJ2-7, with D perhaps being TRBD1 or TRBD2 (5 bases each). CDR3 length equals 14 residues. The germline V gene has CDR1 SGHAT and CDR2 FQNNGV. The ends were cut back, 4 bases at V and 3 bases at J, with 13 bases in the middle.